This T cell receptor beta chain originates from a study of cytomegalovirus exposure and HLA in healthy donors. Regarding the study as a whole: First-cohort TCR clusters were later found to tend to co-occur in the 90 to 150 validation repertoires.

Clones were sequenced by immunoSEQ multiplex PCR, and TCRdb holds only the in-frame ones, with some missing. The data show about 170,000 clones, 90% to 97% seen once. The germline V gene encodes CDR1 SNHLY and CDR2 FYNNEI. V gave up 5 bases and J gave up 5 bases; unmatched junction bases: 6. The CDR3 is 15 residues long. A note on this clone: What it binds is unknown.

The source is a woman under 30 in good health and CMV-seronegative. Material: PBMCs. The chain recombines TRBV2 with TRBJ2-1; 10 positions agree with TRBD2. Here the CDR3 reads CASSPSGGAHNEQFF. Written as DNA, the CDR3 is TGTGCCAGCAGTCCGAGCGGGGGGGCACACAATGAGCAGTTCTTC.